Only a few counts were recorded for the clone carrying this T cell receptor (beta chain). Trimming took off 6 bases at V and 7 bases at J, with 21 bases between the two ends. The CDR3 sequence is 15 residues long. TCRdb re-called the RT-PCR reads with MiXCR, one entry per CDR3 protein. The sample yields more than 700,000 distinct CDR3 sequences, approximately 22% seen once. The data stem from a study of response to subunit inactivated influenza vaccine. The receptor's source is a man aged 50-59 years who received an inactivated influenza vaccine. The J gene is TRBJ2-5, the V gene TRBV12-3 or TRBV12-4; tentatively, D is TRBD1 or TRBD2 (5 bases each). Sequences were derived from PBMCs from blood, sampled more than 4 days after vaccination. CDR3 in DNA: TGTGCCAGCAGCCCTGTACGGGGCCCACCGGGGACCCAGTACTTC. Its translation: CASSPVRGPPGTQYF.